The 12 T cell receptor beta chains reported below all come from one sample, sequenced in a study of blood T cell repertoires in COVID-19. The repertoire was sequenced with immunoSEQ multiplex PCR; TCRdb's copy has only in-frame clones and lacks some. The sample has about 45,000 clones; 80% to 90% are singletons. The sample comprised peripheral blood. The receptor source for this set is a human donor in a cohort sampled during active COVID-19.

The chain is built from TRBV3-1 (or the pseudogene TRBV3-2) and TRBJ2-5; TRBD1 agrees at 7 bases. V shed 3 bases, J shed 4 bases, and the junction held 5 bases outside the gene matches. CDR3 length equals 14 residues. Germline CDR1 is LGHDT and CDR2 is YNNKEL (reference sequence). The CDR3 DNA is TGTGCCAGCAGCCAGAAGGACAGGCGAGAGACCCAGTACTTC. Its translation is CASSQKDRRETQYF.

The genes are TRBV5-1 and TRBJ2-1; D perhaps matches TRBD2 (6 bases). The CDR3 runs to 15 residues. With 5 bases removed from V and 0 bases from J, the gap between germline ends came to 12 bases. The germline V gene encodes CDR1 SGHRS and CDR2 YFSETQ. CDR3 region: CASSSGVSSYNEQFF. CDR3 nucleotide sequence: TGCGCCAGCAGTTCGGGAGTCAGCTCCTACAATGAGCAGTTCTTC.

The V call is TRBV11-2, the J call TRBJ1-1; D gene ambiguous. Germline loops: CDR1 SGHAT, CDR2 FQNNGV. Deletions cut 5 bases from V and 6 bases from J, with 19 bases between. This CDR3 has 15 amino acids. The chain's CDR3 is CASSGRAASLAEAFF. The CDR3 coding sequence is TGTGCCAGCAGCGGGCGAGCCGCTAGCCTAGCTGAAGCTTTCTTT.

This rearrangement joins TRBV5-1 to TRBJ1-1, with 8 positions matching TRBD1. V shed 3 bases and J 7 bases; nucleotides not matched to a gene: 8. The germline CDR1 and CDR2 sequences are SGHRS and YFSETQ. This CDR3 has 14 amino acids. The chain's CDR3 is CASSSDRQGREAFF. CDR3 bases: TGCGCCAGCAGCTCGGACCGACAGGGGCGTGAAGCTTTCTTT.

The V and J genes are TRBV29-1 and TRBJ2-2; TRBD2 is a possible D gene (6 bases). Trimming pared 4 bases from V and 4 bases from J, leaving 10 bases between. Germline CDR1 SQVTM, CDR2 ANQGSEA. The CDR3 consists of 13 residues. DNA for the CDR3: TGCAGCGTTGCACTAGCAATCACCGGGGAGCTGTTTTTT. Its translation is CSVALAITGELFF.

In its sample, this clone was seen once. The rearrangement links TRBV6-1 to TRBJ1-1; TRBD1 is a possible D gene (5 bases). This CDR3 has 15 amino acids. Looked up from germline, CDR1 is MNHNS and CDR2 is SASEGT. Trimming removed 2 bases at V and 0 bases at J, with 10 bases between. This CDR3 reads CASSEMAGMNTEAFF. The CDR3 DNA reads as TGTGCCAGCAGTGAAATGGCAGGGATGAACACTGAAGCTTTCTTT.

V is TRBV20-1 and J is TRBJ2-1, with D possibly matching TRBD2 (5 bases). Trimming cost V 3 bases and J 0 bases, with 12 bases left between them. Germline loops: CDR1 DFQATT, CDR2 SNEGSKA (reference sequence). The CDR3 loop spans 15 amino acids. CDR3 sequence: CSASRTPSSYNEQFF. DNA of the CDR3: TGCAGTGCTAGTCGGACTCCAAGCTCCTACAATGAGCAGTTCTTC.

The chain is built from TRBV29-1 and TRBJ2-5; 7 bases agree with TRBD1. Germline CDR1 SQVTM, CDR2 ANQGSEA. CDR3 length equals 15 residues. The V gene end was trimmed by 1 base and the J gene end by 3 bases; junction bases not matched to a gene: 8. The CDR3 is CSVEGTGQTEETQYF. The CDR3 DNA follows: TGCAGCGTTGAAGGTACGGGACAGACCGAAGAGACCCAGTACTTC.

The chain couples TRBV19 to TRBJ1-2; 10 bases are a match to TRBD1. CDR3 length equals 15 residues. Trimming cost V 4 bases and J 8 bases; bases outside gene matches: 10. In germline, CDR1 is LNHDA, CDR2 SQIVND (reference sequence). CDR3 bases: TGTGCCAGTAGTAAAGCGCCCGGGACAGGGGACGGCTACACCTTC. Translated: CASSKAPGTGDGYTF.

The J gene is TRBJ1-2, the V gene TRBV6-6; D uncertain. CDR3 length: 14 amino acids. Germline V CDR1 and CDR2: MNHNY, SVGAGI (reference sequence). Trimming shortened V by 4 bases and J by 1 base, and 10 bases separated the two germline ends. In DNA form, the CDR3 reads TGTGCCAGCAGTTTGGCGGGAAGTAACTATGGCTACACCTTC. It encodes CASSLAGSNYGYTF.

The rearrangement joins TRBV27 to TRBJ1-6, with 10 positions matching TRBD1. The junction had 8 bases not matched to a gene; V was cut back by 2 bases and J by 7 bases. Germline CDR1 MNHEY, CDR2 SMNVEV (reference sequence). CDR3 length equals 17 residues. The CDR3 is CASSLEGPGQGNSPLHF. The CDR3 coding sequence is TGTGCCAGCAGTTTAGAGGGGCCGGGACAGGGGAATTCACCCCTCCACTTT.

The V and J genes are TRBV5-6 and TRBJ2-5; 8 bases agree with TRBD1. The V and J ends lost 7 bases and 3 bases, in that order; junction bases with no gene match: 8. The CDR3 contains 14 residues. Germline lookup yields CDR1 SGHDT and CDR2 YYEEEE. CDR3 sequence reads: CASADRGEKETQYF. The CDR3 nucleotides are TGTGCCAGCGCTGACAGGGGAGAAAAAGAGACCCAGTACTTC.